Sequencing of this T cell receptor (beta chain) was carried out in a study of identical twins (TCRdb year 2016). Background on the whole study: To test whether fetal clonotypes persist, the study used deep sequencing on TCR alpha and beta repertoires from monozygotic twins, unrelated adults of various ages, and cord blood. Replicate twin experiments were performed at different times using different library preparation protocols to rule out contamination. Overall results and qualifications from the work: Abundant cord blood beta clonotypes carried fewer insertions; young adult naive repertoires showed a weaker similar trend, while memory repertoires showed none. Because the same donors could not be followed over many years, the conclusions depended on cross-sectional statistical analysis. In monozygotic twins, recombination models systematically underestimated out-of-frame TCR alpha sharing, but the models matched the sharing seen between unrelated individuals. Compared with coincidental sharing between unrelated individuals, an excess of low generation-probability sequences was observed among out-of-frame TCR alpha sequences shared between twins. Invariant T cells such as MAIT and iNKT could partly confound zero-insertion analyses, though diverse VJ usage argued against this for most clonotypes. A weaker excess of twin sharing was found in beta out-of-frame sequences because the signal-to-noise ratio was lowered by fewer shared sequences.

This clonotype was counted a few times. What antigen it recognizes has not been identified. No base-level quality is on record; no much larger clone is a single base apart. Every donor in the study was a healthy Caucasian. Three pairs of female monozygotic twins, all aged 18 to 29 years, made up the twin cohort. Positive isolation kits from Invitrogen were used to isolate CD4+ and CD8+ T cell populations. The junction carries 15 bases between V and J, which are trimmed by 2 bases and 8 bases respectively. CDR1 MNHEY and CDR2 SVGAGI are derived from the germline V gene. The CDR3 measures 15 amino acids from cysteine to phenylalanine. Only the CDR3 portion is preserved as DNA: 45 bases, with reading frame beginning at the first base. Library preparation used 5' RACE. Sequencing was performed on an Illumina HiSeq 2000. A universal primer binding site was added through template switching, and the final cDNA carried a unique molecular identifier so that TCR cDNA molecules could be counted accurately. Specific primers in the conserved constant-segment region were used to synthesize first-strand cDNA for the TCR alpha and beta chains. To control for contamination, every cDNA library was double barcoded, receiving both a SMART-Mk sample barcode and Illumina barcodes. Two successive PCR steps introduced TruSeq adapter sequences along with Illumina sample barcodes. Sequencing of the TCR alpha and beta cDNA libraries was done on the Illumina HiSeq platform using custom primers. Per the source publication's procedure: Unique molecular identifiers were extracted from raw reads with MiGEC, and CDR3 positions were determined with MiXCR. For each individual, recombination models were inferred using an EM algorithm with the repgenHMM and IGoR tools. The tcR package in R was used for shared clonotype analysis, with sharing normalized by the product of cloneset sizes. To study raw recombination without the effects of thymic and clonal selection, out-of-frame nonproductive sequences were analyzed. TCRdb reanalyzed the raw reads on its own, using fastp at Q25 for trimming and MiXCR for clone calling, and kept in-frame beta chains. Merged by CDR3 protein, the rows form single entries marked with the most common genes and DNA. Here the V and J calls rest on TCRdb's processing, not on the authors' analysis. Counted in this sample were 400,000 to 650,000 distinct CDR3 sequences; around 20% of them appeared once. The top ten clonotypes cover roughly 0.91% of the sample.

This same sample was also part of a study on T cells expressing NK-cell markers. The second study's paper adds: Three sorted T-cell subsets (CD3+CD56+NKG2C+, CD3+CD56+NKG2C- and CD3+CD56-NKG2C+) from about 8 donors had their TCR beta-chain repertoires profiled. Seven of the eight sequenced donors were HCMV-seropositive and one was HCMV-seronegative. In several experiments an anti-gammadeltaTCR antibody was added to restrict sorting to alphabetaTCR-expressing T cells. In about six donors, the dominant CD3+CD56+NKG2C+ clonotypes were found to rank among the top 10 CD8+ clonotypes and to make up roughly 1.0-7.0% of CD8+ T cells. Those dominant clonotypes were again the most abundant among CD3+CD56-NKG2C+ cells in a few donors, at about 25-60.1%. It remained unclear whether the expanded NKG2C-expressing T cell clones were specific for HCMV antigens. Randomly selected healthy volunteers, three men and five women, were used as the eight sequenced donors. A commercial ELISA kit detecting HCMV-specific IgG in serum was used to determine HCMV serostatus. MIGEC handled demultiplexing of the reads and grouping by UMI, while MiTCR was used to assemble and quantify clonotypes. To exclude erroneous sequences, any TCR cDNA sequence not supported by at least two reads was discarded. Downstream repertoire analysis used the tcR package, and clonotypes were matched across fractions by CDR3 nucleotide sequence plus V segment. VDJmatch was used to annotate antigen specificity against VDJdb, with one amino acid substitution in CDR3 allowed.

The chain couples TRBV6-5 to TRBJ1-4, with the D gene too uncertain to name. Sequenced input: CD4+ T cells sorted from blood. This TCR came from a young woman in good health. The sequence in DNA is TGTGCCAGCAGTTACAAAGAGTTTAATCAAGAAAAACTGTTTTTT. Its amino acids are CASSYKEFNQEKLFF.